This TCR beta chain is from a study of blood T cell repertoires in COVID-19. About the study: Sources were T cells, B-cell-depleted T cells, or PBMCs; the material itself was cDNA or gDNA.

Libraries were prepared by immunoSEQ multiplex PCR; TCRdb keeps only in-frame clonotypes and omits some of them. The sample gives tens of thousands of clones, 70% to 80% of which show up once; more than 25% is in the top ten. This CDR3 comprises 15 residues. V lost 6 bases and J 3 bases, leaving 18 bases between the germline ends. CDR1 and CDR2 (germline): MDHEN, SYDVKM. The clonotype was recovered from a human donor in a cohort sampled during active COVID-19. The chain employs TRBV28 and TRBJ2-7; perhaps TRBD2 as D (6 bases). The sequenced sample was peripheral blood. The DNA of the CDR3 is TGTGCCAGCAGCGGGGGTAGTGGAATTCTCTACGAGCAGTACTTC. This encodes CASSGGSGILYEQYF.